These T cell receptor beta chains were read from a single sample in a study of human T cells and chemical hapten exposure. TCRdb itself ran the RACE reads through MiXCR, one entry per CDR3 protein. The repertoire consists of some 340,000 distinct CDR3 sequences, with about 7% occurring once and the leading ten covering 7.5% to 9%. Material: whole blood, obtained in connection with sensitization to the hapten diphenylcyclopropenone (DPC). All receptors derive from a woman under 30 with alopecia areata. Some clones in this sample may be carry-over from other donors' samples. CDR3s include the opening cysteine and the closing phenylalanine or tryptophan. The D gene is left open where the match is weak. Expanded clones are given a class, and other clones once, few, many or no size at all.

D	V	size	J	DNA	CDR3
.	TRBV12-3/TRBV12-4	many	TRBJ2-2	TGTGCCAGCACCCGACAAACGAACACCGGGGAGCTGTTTTTT	CASTRQTNTGELFF
TRBD1	TRBV7-9	.	TRBJ1-4	TGTGCCAGCAGCCGAGGACAGGTCGGTGAAAAACTGTTTTTT	CASSRGQVGEKLFF
.	TRBV5-5	few	TRBJ2-7	TGTGCCAGCGAAGGCGGCAACTACGAGCAGTACTTC	CASEGGNYEQYF
.	TRBV11-2	many	TRBJ1-2	TGTGCCAGCAGCCGCCTCGCTGCTCCTGGCTACACCTTC	CASSRLAAPGYTF
.	TRBV7-2	.	TRBJ2-3	TGTGCCAGCAGCTTAGCTCAGGGTGCAAATACGCAGTATTTT	CASSLAQGANTQYF
.	TRBV27	few	TRBJ2-3	TGTGCCAGCCTGCGCCGGGGGGCCTTCACAGATACGCAGTATTTT	CASLRRGAFTDTQYF
TRBD2	TRBV5-1	few	TRBJ2-1	TGCGCCAGCAGCTTCTCTAGCGGGCATGAGCAGTTCTTC	CASSFSSGHEQFF
TRBD1	TRBV27	few	TRBJ1-6	TGTGCCAGCAGGGGGACAGGGGGTAATTCACCCCTCCACTTT	CASRGTGGNSPLHF
.	TRBV27	many	TRBJ2-5	TGTGCCAGCAGTCCGGACGGTGAGACCCAGTACTTC	CASSPDGETQYF
TRBD2	TRBV4-3	few	TRBJ2-3	TGCGCCAGCAGCCAAGATCTCCAGCGGGGGGGCTCAGATACGCAGTATTTT	CASSQDLQRGGSDTQYF
TRBD2	TRBV13	many	TRBJ2-2	TGTGCCAGCACCCGCGCGGGACTAGCGGGGGGGCCAGACACCGGGGAGCTGTTTTTT	CASTRAGLAGGPDTGELFF
.	TRBV4-3	few	TRBJ2-4	TGCGCCAGCAGCCAGCAAGAGACTGGCAAAAACATTCAGTACTTC	CASSQQETGKNIQYF
TRBD2	TRBV10-3	many	TRBJ2-3	TGTGCCATCAGTGAGTCGGCTAGCGGGCTCAGAGATACGCAGTATTTT	CAISESASGLRDTQYF
.	TRBV6-5	few	TRBJ2-2	TGTGCCAGCAGTTACTTACGGGGTGGCACCGGGGAGCTGTTTTTT	CASSYLRGGTGELFF
TRBD2	TRBV7-2	many	TRBJ2-3	TGTGCCAGCAGCCCTGGACTAGCGGACCCTACGCAGTATTTT	CASSPGLADPTQYF
.	TRBV20-1	few	TRBJ2-3	TGCAGTGCTAGAGATAGTCGCTCAGGGACAGATACGCAGTATTTT	CSARDSRSGTDTQYF
TRBD1	TRBV20-1	.	TRBJ1-6	TGCAGTGCTGGGGACAGGACCGATTCACCCCTCCACTTT	CSAGDRTDSPLHF
.	TRBV12-3/TRBV12-4	few	TRBJ1-4	TGTGCCAGCAGCCGTGGGTGGGGGGATCCAACTAATGAAAAACTGTTTTTT	CASSRGWGDPTNEKLFF
.	TRBV14	few	TRBJ2-7	TGTGCCAGCAGCCAAGGGGCAGGACCTCGCTACGAGCAGTACTTC	CASSQGAGPRYEQYF
.	TRBV7-2	few	TRBJ1-4	TGTGCCAGCAGCCTACGGCGTGCCGAGAAACTGTTTTTT	CASSLRRAEKLFF
.	TRBV6-6	few	TRBJ2-5	TGTGCCAGCAGTTACCCGACGGGCCAAGAGACCCAGTACTTC	CASSYPTGQETQYF
TRBD1	TRBV6-5	many	TRBJ1-1	TGTGCCAGCAGTTTGGGACAGGAGTTCACTGAAGCTTTCTTT	CASSLGQEFTEAFF
.	TRBV10-3	.	TRBJ1-1	TGTGCCATCAGGGAGGACGGGGAGGTCCCTGAAGCTTTCTTT	CAIREDGEVPEAFF
.	TRBV3-1	few	TRBJ1-3	TGTGCCAGCAGCCAAGGGGGACCTGGAAACACCATATATTTT	CASSQGGPGNTIYF
.	TRBV6-1	.	TRBJ2-7	TGTGCCAGCAGTGAACCTAGGGCGGTACCCTACGAGCAGTACTTC	CASSEPRAVPYEQYF
.	TRBV2	many	TRBJ2-1	TGTGCCTATGGGCAAGACTACAATGAGCAGTTCTTC	CAYGQDYNEQFF
.	TRBV3-1	.	TRBJ1-3	TGTGCCAGCAGCCAGGCTGTACAGTACTCTGGAAACACCATATATTTT	CASSQAVQYSGNTIYF
.	TRBV4-3	few	TRBJ1-4	TGCGCCAGCAGCCGCTTAAGCCACAAGGGAGATGAAAAACTGTTTTTT	CASSRLSHKGDEKLFF